A single sample is the source of the 3 T cell receptor beta chains below, sequenced in a study of control samples from healthy donors and cancer patients. The data were produced by immunoSEQ multiplex PCR, yet TCRdb's version contains in-frame clones alone and is incomplete. Among 70,000 to 80,000 clones listed, roughly 82% were seen once. The sequenced sample consisted of blood. Receptor source: a man aged 45-65 years in good health.

The chain has TRBV5-1 and TRBJ1-1, with a possible D match to TRBD1 (5 bases). Germline V gene lookup returns CDR1 SGHRS and CDR2 YFSETQ. Trimming pared 4 bases from V and 6 bases from J, leaving 13 bases between. This CDR3 is 13 amino acids long. As DNA, the CDR3 is TGCGCCAGCAGCCCCTGGGGGGGGGCTGAAGCTTTCTTT. Protein: CASSPWGGAEAFF.

DNA for the CDR3: TGTGCCAGCTCACCCTTTCAGGGCGAGGGCTATGGCTACACCTTC. Translated: CASSPFQGEGYGYTF. This chain links TRBV18 with TRBJ1-2, with TRBD1 as a possible D gene (5 bases). CDR1 is KGHSH and CDR2 is LQKENI in the germline V gene. V shed 3 bases and J shed 4 bases, with 15 bases lying between them. CDR3 length: 15 residues.

The chain links TRBV5-4 to TRBJ1-2; tentative D call: TRBD1 (5 bases). V was clipped by 6 bases and J by 6 bases, with 18 bases between them. This CDR3 is 14 amino acids long. Germline values: CDR1 SGHNT, CDR2 YYREEE (reference sequence). The CDR3 reads CASTPAQDIHGYTF. The CDR3 coding sequence is TGTGCCAGCACTCCCGCGCAGGACATACATGGCTACACCTTC.